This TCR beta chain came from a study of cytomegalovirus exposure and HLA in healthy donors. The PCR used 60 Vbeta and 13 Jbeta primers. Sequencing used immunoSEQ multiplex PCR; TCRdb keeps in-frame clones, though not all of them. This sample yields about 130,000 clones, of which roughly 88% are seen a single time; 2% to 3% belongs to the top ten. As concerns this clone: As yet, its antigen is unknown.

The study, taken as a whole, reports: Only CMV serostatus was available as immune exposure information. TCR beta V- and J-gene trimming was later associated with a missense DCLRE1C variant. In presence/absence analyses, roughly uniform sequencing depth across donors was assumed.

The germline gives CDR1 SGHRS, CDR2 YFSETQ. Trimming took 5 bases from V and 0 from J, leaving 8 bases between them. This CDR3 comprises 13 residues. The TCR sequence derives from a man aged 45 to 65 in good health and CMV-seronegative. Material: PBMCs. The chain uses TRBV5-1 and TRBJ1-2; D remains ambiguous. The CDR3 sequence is CASSQEANYGYTF. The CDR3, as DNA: TGCGCCAGCAGTCAAGAGGCTAACTATGGCTACACCTTC. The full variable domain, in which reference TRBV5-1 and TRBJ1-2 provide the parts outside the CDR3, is KAGVTQTPRYLIKTRGQQVTLSCSPISGHRSVSWYQQTPGQGLQFLFEYFSETQRNKGNFPGRFSGRQFSNSRSEMNVSTLELGDSALYLCASSQEANYGYTFGSGTRLTVV.